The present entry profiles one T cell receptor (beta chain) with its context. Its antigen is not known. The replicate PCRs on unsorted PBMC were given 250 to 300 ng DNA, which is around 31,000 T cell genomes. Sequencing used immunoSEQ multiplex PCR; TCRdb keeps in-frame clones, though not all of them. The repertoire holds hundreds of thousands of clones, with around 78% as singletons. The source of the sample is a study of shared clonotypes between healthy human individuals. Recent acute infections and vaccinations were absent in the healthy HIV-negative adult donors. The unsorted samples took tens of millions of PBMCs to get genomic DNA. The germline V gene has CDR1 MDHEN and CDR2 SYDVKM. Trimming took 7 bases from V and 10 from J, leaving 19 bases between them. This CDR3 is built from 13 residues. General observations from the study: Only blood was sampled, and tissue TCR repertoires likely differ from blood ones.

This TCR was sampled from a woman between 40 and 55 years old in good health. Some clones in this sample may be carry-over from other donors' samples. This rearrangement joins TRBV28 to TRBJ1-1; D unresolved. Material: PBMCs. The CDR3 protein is CASIQTESSGAFF. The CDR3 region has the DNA TGTGCCAGCATTCAGACGGAATCCTCAGGAGCTTTCTTT.